The 13 T cell receptor beta chains given below trace back to one sample, sequenced in a study of identical twins. TCRdb re-called the 5' RACE reads through MiXCR, storing one row per CDR3 protein. Counted here are more than 1.5 million distinct CDR3 sequences, around a third occurring once; the ten biggest clones make up around 0.3%. The material sequenced was cord blood. All receptors derive from a newborn girl in good health.

This clonotype was found a few times. The chain carries TRBV25-1 and TRBJ1-6; D unresolved. Germline lookup yields CDR1 MGHDK and CDR2 SYGVNS. Trimming removed 3 bases at V and 12 bases at J, with 6 bases between. The CDR3 is 11 amino acids. Here the CDR3 reads CASSDRGPLHF. The DNA for the CDR3 is TGTGCCAGCAGTGACAGAGGACCCCTCCACTTT.

The chain joins TRBV19 to TRBJ1-1, with 7 nucleotides matching TRBD1. Trimming cost V 1 base and J 8 bases; bases outside gene matches: 4. CDR3 length equals 13 residues. The V gene's germline CDR1 is LNHDA and CDR2 SQIVND (reference sequence). CDR3 bases: TGTGCCAGTAGTATAGGGGGACAGACCGAAGCTTTCTTT. Its translation: CASSIGGQTEAFF. The entire variable domain, with the rest obtained from reference TRBV19 and TRBJ1-1, is as follows: DGGITQSPKYLFRKEGQNVTLSCEQNLNHDAMYWYRQDPGQGLRLIYYSQIVNDFQKGDIAEGYSVSREKKESFPLTVTSAQKNPTAFYLCASSIGGQTEAFFGQGTRLTVV.

As regards this clonotype: This sequence may be a read error, since a much larger clone differs from it by one base. V usage is TRBV10-3 and J usage is TRBJ2-4; 9 bases are shared with TRBD2. TRBJ2-7 matches the DNA end more closely, so the J call is doubtful. Germline assignment: CDR1 ENHRY and CDR2 SYGVKD. The CDR3 is made up of 14 amino acids. The CDR3 nucleotides are TGTGCCATCAGTTCCTTGGGACTAGCCAACGAGCAGTACTTC. Protein sequence: CAISSLGLANEQYF.

Turning to this clonotype: A read error may be the cause here, since a much bigger clone is one base away. V gene TRBV7-9 combines with J gene TRBJ1-2; TRBD1 aligns across 10 bases. Germline values: CDR1 SEHNR, CDR2 FQNEAQ (reference sequence). V lost 5 bases, J lost 0 bases, and 3 bases stayed unmatched. This CDR3 has 15 residues. CDR3 amino acids: CASSRDRGANYGYTF. The CDR3, as DNA: TGTGCCAGCAGCCGGGACAGGGGAGCTAACTATGGCTACACCTTC.

This clonotype was detected only a few times. The J gene is TRBJ2-3, the V gene TRBV4-1; D is undetermined. CDR1 and CDR2 from the germline V gene are MGHRA and YSYEKL. Trimming removed 2 bases from V and 4 bases from J, with 10 bases in between. The CDR3 is made up of 14 amino acids. The CDR3 loop is CASSQQPLADTQYF. The DNA for the CDR3 is TGCGCCAGCAGCCAACAGCCGCTAGCAGATACGCAGTATTTT.

This clonotype was observed a few times. The chain's CDR3 is CATSRPRQGPLNEQFF. In nucleotides, the CDR3 is TGTGCCACCAGCAGACCAAGACAGGGGCCCCTCAATGAGCAGTTCTTC. The chain uses TRBV15 and TRBJ2-1; 8 nucleotides line up with TRBD1. The CDR3 has 16 amino acids. Germline CDR1 is LNHNV and CDR2 is YYDKDF (reference sequence). V lost 2 bases and J lost 6; bases outside the gene matches: 9.

This clonotype was counted between two and nine times. The gene calls are TRBV27 and TRBJ1-1; 9 bases fit TRBD1. J gave up 6 bases and V 6 bases, and 5 bases lay outside the gene matches. The CDR3 totals 13 residues. CDR1 and CDR2 from the germline V gene are MNHEY and SMNVEV (reference sequence). The CDR3 is CASSWTGDAEAFF. Written as DNA, the CDR3 is TGTGCCAGCAGCTGGACAGGGGACGCTGAAGCTTTCTTT.

J is TRBJ2-4 and V is TRBV28, with 9 bases identical to TRBD1. CDR1 MDHEN and CDR2 SYDVKM come from the germline V gene. V was clipped by 3 bases and J by 2 bases; unmatched bases: 8. The CDR3 is 17 residues long. CDR3 region: CASSLGDRVATKNIQYF. CDR3 sequence (DNA): TGTGCCAGCAGTTTGGGGGACAGGGTTGCGACCAAAAACATTCAGTACTTC.

This clonotype was counted many times. This chain connects TRBV5-1 to TRBJ2-3; the match to TRBD1 covers 7 bases. The J segment lost 5 bases and the V segment lost 6 bases, leaving 6 bases of the junction unmatched. From germline, CDR1 is SGHRS and CDR2 YFSETQ. CDR3 length equals 13 residues. The CDR3 reads CASTHSGGDTQYF. The CDR3 bases are TGCGCCAGCACCCATTCAGGGGGAGATACGCAGTATTTT.

V usage is TRBV27 and J usage is TRBJ2-7; D gene ambiguous. The CDR3 is made up of 13 amino acids. Between the trimmed V and J ends, which lost 8 bases and 4 bases, there was a span of 15 bases. CDR1 is MNHEY and CDR2 is SMNVEV in the germline V gene (reference sequence). The DNA of the CDR3 is TGTGCCAGCTCTGAACGTGGATGGTACGAGCAGTACTTC. This codes for CASSERGWYEQYF.

The chain uses TRBV7-2 and TRBJ2-1; 15 bases match TRBD2. V shed 0 bases, J shed 12 bases, and the junction held 9 bases outside the gene matches. Germline CDR1 reads SGHTA; CDR2 reads FQGNSA. This CDR3 is built from 17 residues. The CDR3 is CASSLASGLAGGQVQFF. CDR3 DNA: TGTGCCAGCAGCTTAGCTTCAGGACTAGCGGGAGGGCAGGTGCAGTTCTTC.

The chain joins TRBV24-1 to TRBJ1-1, with 7 bases identical to TRBD1. This CDR3 is built from 15 residues. The germline CDR1 and CDR2 sequences are KGHDR and SFDVKD. V lost 5 bases to trimming and J lost 5 bases; unmatched junction nucleotides: 10. The CDR3 coding sequence is TGTGCCACCAGTGTTCCCGGGACAGCAGGAACTGAAGCTTTCTTT. Amino acid sequence: CATSVPGTAGTEAFF.

There are many counts of this clonotype. A junction boundary mismatches the germline segment, possibly from a read error. The CDR3, as DNA: TGTGCCAGCAGTTTAGCGGGGGGGAACAATGAGCAGTTCTTC. Translated: CASSLAGGNNEQFF. The rearrangement uses TRBV5-1 and TRBJ2-1; 11 nucleotides match TRBD2. Germline V CDR1 and CDR2: SGHRS, YFSETQ. The CDR3 is 14 residues long.